The TCR beta chain under discussion was sequenced for a study of CD8+ T cells in alopecia areata. The CDR3 extends over 15 amino acids. J gave up 0 bases and V 5 bases, and 7 bases lay outside the gene matches. Germline V lookup: CDR1 PRHDT, CDR2 FYEKMQ (reference sequence). Following RNA extraction, reverse transcription yielded cDNA that acted as the sequencing template. Libraries were prepared by immunoSEQ multiplex PCR; TCRdb keeps only in-frame clonotypes and omits some of them. This table has 130,000 to 150,000 clones, around four fifths appearing once. Treatment given: oral pan-JAK inhibitor, 5-10 mg twice daily.

This sample comprised CD8+ T cells sorted from blood, obtained at week 4, from a patient treated with tofacitinib. The V and J genes are TRBV13 and TRBJ2-7, with TRBD1 matching over 7 bases. This clonotype was obtained from a human donor with alopecia areata. CDR3 DNA sequence: TGTGCCAGCAGCAGGGACAGTTCGAGCTCCTACGAGCAGTACTTC. Its translation: CASSRDSSSSYEQYF.